The 11 T cell receptor beta chains in this list originate from one sample, sequenced in a study of PD-1 blockade in classical Hodgkin lymphoma. Sequencing was performed with immunoSEQ multiplex PCR; in TCRdb, only in-frame clones are kept and a portion is missing. The sample has about 31,000 clones; 85% to 90% are singletons. The patients all showed relapse after autologous stem cell transplantation, while their brentuximab vedotin exposure varied. Investigators isolated CD4+ T cells from thawed PBMCs through magnetic negative selection. The input for sequencing was CD4+ T cells from blood, taken at baseline. The source is a human donor with classical Hodgkin lymphoma.

The chain couples TRBV5-1 to TRBJ1-2; D unresolved. CDR3 size: 15 residues. Germline V gene lookup returns CDR1 SGHRS and CDR2 YFSETQ. Between the trimmed V and J ends, which lost 0 bases and 3 bases, there was a span of 12 bases. CDR3 in amino acids: CASSLEGRIDYGYTF. The CDR3 DNA sequence: TGCGCCAGCAGCTTGGAGGGCAGGATTGACTATGGCTACACCTTC. The variable domain in full, completed from reference TRBV5-1 and TRBJ1-2, reads KAGVTQTPRYLIKTRGQQVTLSCSPISGHRSVSWYQQTPGQGLQFLFEYFSETQRNKGNFPGRFSGRQFSNSRSEMNVSTLELGDSALYLCASSLEGRIDYGYTFGSGTRLTVV.

This chain links TRBV5-1 with TRBJ2-7; D unresolved. Germline V gene lookup returns CDR1 SGHRS and CDR2 YFSETQ. The CDR3 contains 12 residues. The V end lost 3 bases, the J end lost 5 bases, and 9 bases lay between the germline ends. CDR3 amino acids: CASSWKGDEQYF. CDR3 sequence (DNA): TGCGCCAGCAGCTGGAAGGGTGACGAGCAGTACTTC.

The V call is TRBV18, the J call TRBJ1-1; 8 nucleotides line up with TRBD1. Germline CDR1 reads KGHSH; CDR2 reads LQKENI. The CDR3 is made up of 15 amino acids. V lost 5 bases to trimming and J lost 3 bases; unmatched junction nucleotides: 8. CDR3 DNA sequence: TGTGCCAGCTCAAATGACAGGGGAGGTTACACTGAAGCTTTCTTT. Translation: CASSNDRGGYTEAFF.

The DNA for the CDR3 is TGTGCCAGTAGTCGAGGGTGGGGGGGCAATCAGCCCCAGCATTTT. It encodes CASSRGWGGNQPQHF. The V call is TRBV19, the J call TRBJ1-5; TRBD1 might be the D (5 bases). Deletions cut 5 bases from V and 2 bases from J, with 13 bases between. The CDR3 has 15 amino acids. CDR1 and CDR2 from the germline V gene are LNHDA and SQIVND (reference sequence).

The chain joins TRBV2 to TRBJ1-4, with D possibly being TRBD1 (5 bases). Trimming pared 6 bases from V and 5 bases from J, leaving 10 bases between. There are 13 residues in the CDR3. Germline V gene data show CDR1 as SNHLY and CDR2 as FYNNEI. The CDR3 DNA is TGTGCCAGCAGGGGGGGGTCCAATGAAAAACTGTTTTTT. This codes for CASRGGSNEKLFF. Full variable domain (missing parts from reference TRBV2 and TRBJ1-4): EPEVTQTPSHQVTQMGQEVILRCVPISNHLYFYWYRQILGQKVEFLVSFYNNEISEKSEIFDDQFSVERPDGSNFTLKIRSTKLEDSAMYFCASRGGSNEKLFFGSGTQLSVL.

The V call is TRBV10-3, the J call TRBJ2-1; D tentatively reads TRBD1 or TRBD2 (5 bases each). The CDR3 is made up of 11 amino acids. The germline V and J ends were trimmed by 8 bases and 7 bases, with 9 bases remaining between them. Germline V gene sequence: CDR1 ENHRY, CDR2 SYGVKD. The CDR3 DNA follows: TGTGCCATCTCGGGGCAGAATGAGCAGTTCTTC. This gives the protein CAISGQNEQFF.

The chain links TRBV28 to TRBJ2-3; 12 positions match TRBD2. Germline V CDR1 and CDR2: MDHEN, SYDVKM. The CDR3 totals 16 residues. J was trimmed by 3 bases and V by 7 bases; bases with no gene match: 8. The CDR3 region has the DNA TGTGCCAGCACCCCGACTCTAGCGGGAGGGACAGATACGCAGTATTTT. This translates into CASTPTLAGGTDTQYF.

V gene TRBV6-5 combines with J gene TRBJ1-1; D unclear. The CDR3 totals 14 residues. Trimming stripped 0 bases from V and 6 bases from J, with 11 bases between. Germline loops: CDR1 MNHEY, CDR2 SVGAGI. In DNA form, the CDR3 reads TGTGCCAGCAGTTACTCCCCAAGGGCCGCTGAAGCTTTCTTT. Its protein product is CASSYSPRAAEAFF.

CDR3 amino acids: CASSQEENMNTEAFF. For the CDR3, the DNA is TGCGCCAGCAGCCAAGAAGAAAACATGAACACTGAAGCTTTCTTT. The chain is built from TRBV4-1 and TRBJ1-1; the D is unclear. The CDR3 sequence is 15 residues long. Germline loops: CDR1 MGHRA, CDR2 YSYEKL. With 0 bases removed from V and 0 bases from J, the gap between germline ends came to 8 bases.

The chain combines TRBV18 with TRBJ2-3, with 12 bases that match TRBD2. The germline V gene has CDR1 KGHSH and CDR2 LQKENI. After removal of 1 base from V and 6 bases from J, the junction contained 8 bases not matched to a gene. This CDR3 is built from 17 residues. The CDR3 loop is CASSPQALAGGSDTQYF. CDR3 bases: TGTGCCAGCTCACCACAGGCACTAGCGGGAGGAAGTGATACGCAGTATTTT.

This rearrangement joins TRBV11-2 to TRBJ2-1; TRBD1 is a possible D gene (6 bases). The CDR3 covers 12 residues. CDR1 and CDR2 from the germline V gene are SGHAT and FQNNGV. Deletions cut 5 bases from V and 9 bases from J, with 11 bases between. The CDR3 DNA is TGTGCCAGCAGCCACAGGGTTGGTGAGCAGTTCTTC. It is translated as CASSHRVGEQFF. The whole variable domain, remainder taken from reference TRBV11-2 and TRBJ2-1, is EAGVAQSPRYKIIEKRQSVAFWCNPISGHATLYWYQQILGQGPKLLIQFQNNGVVDDSQLPKDRFSAERLKGVDSTLKIQPAKLEDSAVYLCASSHRVGEQFFGPGTRLTVL.